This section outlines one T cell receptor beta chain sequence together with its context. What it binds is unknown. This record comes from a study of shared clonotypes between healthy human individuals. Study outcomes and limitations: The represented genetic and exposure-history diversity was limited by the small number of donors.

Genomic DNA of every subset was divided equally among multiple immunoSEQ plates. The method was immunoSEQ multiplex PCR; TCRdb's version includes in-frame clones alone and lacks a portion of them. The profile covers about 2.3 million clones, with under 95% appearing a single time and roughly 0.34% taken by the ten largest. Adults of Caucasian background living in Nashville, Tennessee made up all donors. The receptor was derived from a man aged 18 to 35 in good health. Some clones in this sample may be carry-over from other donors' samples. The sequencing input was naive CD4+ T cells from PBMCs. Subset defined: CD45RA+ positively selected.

The chain's CDR3 is CASSEGGFKHF. The CDR3 DNA sequence: TGTGCCAGCAGTGAGGGGGGTTTTAAGCATTTT. The chain recombines TRBV2 with TRBJ1-5; possible D gene TRBD1, 5 bases. Per germline, CDR1 SNHLY and CDR2 FYNNEI. The CDR3 sequence is 11 residues long. V dropped 3 bases and J dropped 14 bases, with 11 bases sitting between them. Variable domain in full (rest from reference TRBV2 and TRBJ1-5): EPEVTQTPSHQVTQMGQEVILRCVPISNHLYFYWYRQILGQKVEFLVSFYNNEISEKSEIFDDQFSVERPDGSNFTLKIRSTKLEDSAMYFCASSEGGFKHFGDGTRLSIL.